This T cell receptor (beta chain) was sequenced in a study of molecular identifiers for immune sequencing clone quantification. The CDR3 length is 14 residues. With V trimmed by 3 bases and J by 3 bases, 3 bases remained unmatched. TCRdb reprocessed the PCR reads with MiXCR, giving one entry per CDR3 protein. The data show roughly 50,000 distinct CDR3 sequences, with approximately 25% seen just once and around 1.9% held by the top ten. This clonotype was observed at least ten times. The clonotype originates from a human donor in good health. Some libraries in this study had Jurkat cell RNA spiked in. The sample consisted of naive CD8+ T cells from blood, with Jurkat cell RNA spiked in. Stated subset: FACS-sorted CD8+CD4-CCR7+CD45RA+ naive T cells. V and J are TRBV12-3 or TRBV12-4 and TRBJ1-1; 8 bases are a match to TRBD1. The CDR3 DNA sequence: TGTGCCAGCAGTTTGCAGGGGGCCTACACTGAAGCTTTCTTT. Translating gives CASSLQGAYTEAFF.